The TCR beta chain described here comes from a study of blood T cell repertoires in COVID-19. Study-level background: T cells, B-cell-depleted T cells, or PBMCs supplied cDNA or gDNA.

One Seattle source followed patients from active infection through their disease course. This CDR3 spans 15 amino acids. V was pared by 0 bases and J by 1 base, with 8 bases between. In germline, CDR1 is SGHKS, CDR2 YYEKEE (reference sequence). The protocol was immunoSEQ multiplex PCR, while the TCRdb copy is restricted to in-frame clones and leaves out a portion. The table has more than 300,000 clones, around 87% seen once. Sequencing used peripheral blood. The rearrangement links TRBV5-5 to TRBJ2-1, with D tentatively TRBD2 (6 bases). The sequence was obtained from a woman aged 50 to 60 with COVID-19, enrolled during active disease. The CDR3 region has the DNA TGTGCCAGCAGCTTGGAGAGCGGGTCCTACAATGAGCAGTTCTTC. Amino acids: CASSLESGSYNEQFF. The variable domain in full, with the rest retrieved from reference TRBV5-5 and TRBJ2-1, is DAGVTQSPTHLIKTRGQQVTLRCSPISGHKSVSWYQQVLGQGPQFIFQYYEKEERGRGNFPDRFSARQFPNYSSELNVNALLLGDSALYLCASSLESGSYNEQFFGPGTRLTVL.